This is a list of T cell receptor beta chains from one sample in a study of tumor and adjacent non-tumor tissue in lung cancer. TCRdb reprocessed the multiplex PCR reads with MiXCR, giving one entry per CDR3 protein. The table lists 35,000 to 55,000 distinct CDR3 sequences, roughly 62% of them singletons, with under 20% in the top ten. Sequences were obtained from distant non-tumor lung tissue. These receptors came from a woman aged 35 to 49 with non-small cell lung cancer. CDR3s include the opening cysteine and the closing phenylalanine or tryptophan. Fields, in order: J gene, V gene, D gene, clone size, CDR3 DNA, CDR3 protein. A D gene is named only where the DNA matches it firmly. Expanded clones are given a class, and other clones once, few, many or no size at all.

j_gene: TRBJ1-1
v_gene: TRBV4-1
d_gene: .
abundance: many
CDR3nt: TGCGCCAGCAGAGGACAGACGAACACTGAAGCTTTCTTT
CDR3aa: CASRGQTNTEAFF

j_gene: TRBJ2-7
v_gene: TRBV20-1
d_gene: .
abundance: .
CDR3nt: TGCAGTGCTAGCGATGAGGGGGGGCCCCACGAGCAGTACTTC
CDR3aa: CSASDEGGPHEQYF

j_gene: TRBJ2-6
v_gene: TRBV29-1
d_gene: .
abundance: .
CDR3nt: TGCAGCGTGACAGACGGTGCCAGAGTCCTGACTTTC
CDR3aa: CSVTDGARVLTF

j_gene: TRBJ2-1
v_gene: TRBV4-2
d_gene: TRBD2
abundance: .
CDR3nt: TGTGTCGGCAGCCCCTCCGGGACTAGCGGACTAGGGCAGTTCTTC
CDR3aa: CVGSPSGTSGLGQFF

j_gene: TRBJ2-7
v_gene: TRBV10-2
d_gene: TRBD1
abundance: once
CDR3nt: TGCGCCATCAGGACCGGACAGGTGGGGACCTACGAGCAGTACTTC
CDR3aa: CAIRTGQVGTYEQYF

j_gene: TRBJ2-7
v_gene: TRBV5-6
d_gene: .
abundance: many
CDR3nt: TGTGCCAGCAGCTACGGGCAAAGCTCCTACGAGCAGTACTTC
CDR3aa: CASSYGQSSYEQYF

j_gene: TRBJ2-7
v_gene: TRBV11-2
d_gene: .
abundance: medium-sized
CDR3nt: TGTGCCAGCAGCTTAACCCTACTGCGCTACGAGCAGTACTTC
CDR3aa: CASSLTLLRYEQYF

j_gene: TRBJ2-1
v_gene: TRBV14
d_gene: TRBD1
abundance: few
CDR3nt: TGTACCAGCAGCCAAATTGGGACAGGGAATGGGCAGTTCTTC
CDR3aa: CTSSQIGTGNGQFF

j_gene: TRBJ2-7
v_gene: TRBV6-1
d_gene: .
abundance: .
CDR3nt: TGTGCCAGCAATCTGCCGGGGCTCGCCTGCGAGCAGTACTTC
CDR3aa: CASNLPGLACEQYF

j_gene: TRBJ2-3
v_gene: TRBV11-2
d_gene: .
abundance: .
CDR3nt: TGTGCCAGTAGCTTAGGGGCGGGGCCGGCAGATACGCAGTATTTT
CDR3aa: CASSLGAGPADTQYF

j_gene: TRBJ2-7
v_gene: TRBV7-8
d_gene: TRBD2
abundance: .
CDR3nt: TGTGCCAGCAGCGTCAGTAGCGGGAGGGTGGGTCTGTACTTC
CDR3aa: CASSVSSGRVGLYF

j_gene: TRBJ1-5
v_gene: TRBV20-1
d_gene: .
abundance: few
CDR3nt: TGCAGTGCTAGGGTCGGGGGCGCAGGCAATCAGCCCCAGCATTTT
CDR3aa: CSARVGGAGNQPQHF

j_gene: TRBJ1-2
v_gene: TRBV4-1
d_gene: .
abundance: .
CDR3nt: TGCGTCGACAGCCAGGTCAGGGGATTAGGCGGCTACACCTTC
CDR3aa: CVDSQVRGLGGYTF

j_gene: TRBJ1-1
v_gene: TRBV12-3/TRBV12-4
d_gene: .
abundance: many
CDR3nt: TGTGCCAGCAGCCGTGAAATGGACGGGACTGAAGCTTTCTTT
CDR3aa: CASSREMDGTEAFF

j_gene: TRBJ2-3
v_gene: TRBV7-9
d_gene: TRBD2
abundance: .
CDR3nt: TGTGCCAGCAGCGGCTCGGGACTAGGAGGGCCCACAGATACGCATTTTTTT
CDR3aa: CASSGSGLGGPTDTHFF

j_gene: TRBJ1-3
v_gene: TRBV7-9
d_gene: TRBD1
abundance: many
CDR3nt: TGTGCCAGCAGCTCGGGACAGAGCTCTGGAAACACCATATATTTT
CDR3aa: CASSSGQSSGNTIYF

j_gene: TRBJ2-3
v_gene: TRBV6-5
d_gene: .
abundance: .
CDR3nt: TGTGCCAGCAAAAGCCAAGGGGTCGTTACGCAGTATTTT
CDR3aa: CASKSQGVVTQYF

j_gene: TRBJ2-1
v_gene: TRBV2
d_gene: .
abundance: .
CDR3nt: TGTGCCAGCAGTCCTCGGGCCGGGGGCAATGAGCAGTTCTTC
CDR3aa: CASSPRAGGNEQFF

j_gene: TRBJ2-3
v_gene: TRBV20-1
d_gene: TRBD2
abundance: .
CDR3nt: TGCAGTGCCAGGGAGGCAGCGGGAGAAACAGATATGCAGTATTTT
CDR3aa: CSAREAAGETDMQYF

j_gene: TRBJ2-1
v_gene: TRBV30
d_gene: TRBD2
abundance: .
CDR3nt: TGTGCCTGGAGTCGGCGGGAGGAGGGTGAGCAGTTCTTC
CDR3aa: CAWSRREEGEQFF

j_gene: TRBJ2-7
v_gene: TRBV28
d_gene: .
abundance: .
CDR3nt: TGTGCCAGCAACGTAAACGGGGGGCTATCCTACGAGCAGTACTTC
CDR3aa: CASNVNGGLSYEQYF

j_gene: TRBJ2-1
v_gene: TRBV20-1
d_gene: TRBD2
abundance: .
CDR3nt: TGCAGTGCTAGGCCGAGCGGGGGCCCCTGGAATGAGCAGTTCTTC
CDR3aa: CSARPSGGPWNEQFF

j_gene: TRBJ2-5
v_gene: TRBV28
d_gene: TRBD2
abundance: .
CDR3nt: TGTGTCAGCAACTTAGCGGGAGCAGAGACCCAGTACTTC
CDR3aa: CVSNLAGAETQYF

j_gene: TRBJ2-2
v_gene: TRBV29-1
d_gene: .
abundance: once
CDR3nt: TGCAGCGCCAAGATACAGGGGGGGCCCACCGGGAAGCTGTTTTTT
CDR3aa: CSAKIQGGPTGKLFF

j_gene: TRBJ1-6
v_gene: TRBV20-1
d_gene: .
abundance: .
CDR3nt: TGCTCTGCTAGAGTGAGACGGGATAATTCACCCCTCCACTTT
CDR3aa: CSARVRRDNSPLHF

j_gene: TRBJ2-1
v_gene: TRBV11-3
d_gene: .
abundance: .
CDR3nt: TGTGCCAGCAGCTATCTGATGGTATTGGTCTTC
CDR3aa: CASSYLMVLVF

j_gene: TRBJ2-7
v_gene: TRBV5-1
d_gene: .
abundance: once
CDR3nt: TGCACCAGCAGTCAGGACTACGAGCAGTACTTC
CDR3aa: CTSSQDYEQYF

j_gene: TRBJ2-3
v_gene: TRBV29-1
d_gene: .
abundance: .
CDR3nt: TGCAGCGTTTGGGGGGGCTTCCACAAATACGCAGTATTT
CDR3aa: CSVWGGFHKYAVF